The 21 T cell receptor beta chains presented below share a single source sample, sequenced in a study of chemoradiotherapy in HPV16-positive cancers. Sequencing was performed with immunoSEQ multiplex PCR; in TCRdb, only in-frame clones are kept and a portion is missing. The data hold approximately 52,000 clones, with under 95% observed a single time. Sequencing was performed on blood, taken from a patient who underwent chemoradiotherapy. These TCRs come from a human donor with HPV-associated anogenital cancer.

The chain has TRBV7-3 and TRBJ2-7; the D gene is possibly TRBD1 (5 bases). V was trimmed by 5 bases and J by 6 bases, leaving 14 bases between them. The CDR3 has 13 amino acids. Germline CDR1 is SGHTA and CDR2 is FQGTGA. The CDR3 here is CASSTTARSEQYF. In DNA, the CDR3 is TGTGCCAGCAGCACGACAGCCCGGAGCGAGCAGTACTTC.

The chain has TRBV2 and TRBJ2-2; unclear D gene. There are 14 residues in the CDR3. Germline CDR1 is SNHLY and CDR2 is FYNNEI. V was clipped by 5 bases and J by 3 bases, with 10 bases between them. CDR3 amino acids: CASSPRLDTGELFF. CDR3 in DNA: TGTGCCAGCAGTCCTCGACTTGACACCGGGGAGCTGTTTTTT.

The chain uses TRBV7-9 and TRBJ1-6, with TRBD1 identical over 9 bases. The CDR3 sequence is 14 residues long. Unmatched junction bases numbered 1, after V lost 4 bases and J lost 6 bases. The germline CDR1 and CDR2 sequences are SEHNR and FQNEAQ (reference sequence). The CDR3 here is CASSSTGGNSPLHF. The CDR3 DNA reads as TGTGCCAGCAGCTCGACAGGGGGTAATTCACCCCTCCACTTT. The entire variable domain, with the rest obtained from reference TRBV7-9 and TRBJ1-6, is as follows: DTGVSQNPRHKITKRGQNVTFRCDPISEHNRLYWYRQTLGQGPEFLTYFQNEAQLEKSRLLSDRFSAERPKGSFSTLEIQRTEQGDSAMYLCASSSTGGNSPLHFGNGTRLTVT.

This rearrangement joins TRBV5-6 to TRBJ1-1; 9 bases fit TRBD1. The V gene's germline CDR1 is SGHDT and CDR2 YYEEEE. Germline trimming cut 3 bases from V and 6 bases from J; bases unmatched to any gene: 3. The CDR3 contains 13 residues. CDR3 nucleotides: TGTGCCAGCAGCTGGGGGACAGGGTCTGAAGCTTTCTTT. Protein product: CASSWGTGSEAFF.

By sample share, this clone is medium-sized. The gene calls are TRBV7-3 and TRBJ1-1; D remains ambiguous. Trimming took off 2 bases at V and 0 bases at J, with 7 bases between the two ends. From germline, CDR1 is SGHTA and CDR2 FQGTGA. This CDR3 has 14 residues. Here the CDR3 reads CASSLLGMNTEAFF. The CDR3 DNA reads as TGTGCCAGCAGCTTACTGGGCATGAACACTGAAGCTTTCTTT.

CDR3 nucleotides: TGTGCCAGCAGTCCGGGACAGGGTAGAGCTGGGGCCAACGTCCTGACTTTC. Translated: CASSPGQGRAGANVLTF. This sequence joins TRBV27 and TRBJ2-6; 9 bases agree with TRBD1. The V and J ends lost 5 bases and 2 bases, in that order; junction bases with no gene match: 7. Germline CDR1 MNHEY, CDR2 SMNVEV (reference sequence). The CDR3 is made up of 17 amino acids.

CDR3 DNA sequence: TGTGCCAGCAGCGTAGGAAACAGGGACGACACTGAAGCTTTCTTT. Its protein is CASSVGNRDDTEAFF. This chain links TRBV9 with TRBJ1-1; D is possibly TRBD1 (6 bases). V was pared by 0 bases and J by 3 bases, with 12 bases between. CDR1 and CDR2 from the germline V gene are SGDLS and YYNGEE. The CDR3 extends over 15 amino acids. Full variable domain (missing parts from reference TRBV9 and TRBJ1-1): DSGVTQTPKHLITATGQRVTLRCSPRSGDLSVYWYQQSLDQGLQFLIQYYNGEERAKGNILERFSAQQFPDLHSELNLSSLELGDSALYFCASSVGNRDDTEAFFGQGTRLTVV.

The rearrangement links TRBV5-1 to TRBJ2-5; tentatively, D is TRBD1 or TRBD2 (7 bases each). CDR1 and CDR2 (germline): SGHRS, YFSETQ. Trimming removed 7 bases from V and 3 bases from J, with 13 bases in between. The CDR3 runs to 13 residues. Written as DNA, the CDR3 is TGCGCCAGCCCCAGGGGGGGGAAAGAGACCCAGTACTTC. Translating it yields CASPRGGKETQYF.

This clone was seen only once. For the CDR3, the DNA is TGTGCCAGCAGCCTAGGGAGGACTAGCGGCCAAGAGACCCAGTACTTC. Translation gives CASSLGRTSGQETQYF. The chain combines TRBV5-4 with TRBJ2-5, with TRBD2 matching over 10 bases. The trim removed 4 bases at V and 1 base at J, leaving 7 bases unmatched. The CDR3 runs 16 residues. Germline V gene lookup returns CDR1 SGHNT and CDR2 YYREEE (reference sequence).

This clone was seen a single time. The chain couples TRBV5-1 to TRBJ1-4, with 7 bases fitting TRBD1. Unmatched junction bases numbered 9, after V lost 2 bases and J lost 5 bases. The CDR3 extends over 16 amino acids. Germline CDR1 SGHRS, CDR2 YFSETQ. CDR3 nucleotides: TGCGCCAGCAGCTTACCGACAGGGACGGAAAATGAAAAACTGTTTTTT. This sequence encodes CASSLPTGTENEKLFF.

V and J are TRBV9 and TRBJ1-1; no firm D call. CDR1 SGDLS and CDR2 YYNGEE come from the germline V gene. V was clipped by 0 bases and J by 0 bases, with 9 bases between them. The CDR3 has 15 residues. In DNA, the CDR3 is TGTGCCAGCAGCGTAGGTCCTGGACTGAACACTGAAGCTTTCTTT. Encoded protein: CASSVGPGLNTEAFF.

The CDR3 DNA sequence: TGTGCCAGCAGCGTAGACGGCGAGCAGTACTTC. Its translation is CASSVDGEQYF. V gene TRBV9 combines with J gene TRBJ2-7; no clear D. Trimming removed 0 bases from V and 6 bases from J, with 4 bases in between. CDR1 is SGDLS and CDR2 is YYNGEE in the germline V gene. The CDR3 has 11 residues.

The CDR3 DNA is TGTGCCAGCATGCTAGCGGCGGGCGATGAGCAGTTCTTC. The encoded protein is CASMLAAGDEQFF. The V call is TRBV6-5, the J call TRBJ2-1, with TRBD2 matching over 7 bases. V lost 7 bases and J lost 8; bases outside the gene matches: 8. CDR1 MNHEY and CDR2 SVGAGI come from the germline V gene. This CDR3 spans 13 amino acids.

The gene calls are TRBV18 and TRBJ2-7; D uncertain. Trimming cost V 3 bases and J 1 base, with 10 bases left between them. This CDR3 spans 14 amino acids. The germline gives CDR1 KGHSH, CDR2 LQKENI. In DNA, the CDR3 is TGTGCCAGCTCACCGGTCGAGGATTCCTACGAGCAGTACTTC. This codes for CASSPVEDSYEQYF.

The V call is TRBV19, the J call TRBJ2-1, with D perhaps being TRBD1 or TRBD2 (5 bases each). In germline, CDR1 is LNHDA, CDR2 SQIVND (reference sequence). CDR3 length: 15 amino acids. V shed 2 bases and J shed 6 bases, with 14 bases lying between them. CDR3 in amino acids: CASSISGTPLNEQFF. In nucleotides, the CDR3 is TGTGCCAGTAGTATATCGGGGACCCCCCTCAATGAGCAGTTCTTC.

The chain recombines TRBV2 with TRBJ1-5; 12 positions match TRBD1. The CDR3 sequence is 15 residues long. The germline V gene encodes CDR1 SNHLY and CDR2 FYNNEI. Trimming removed 8 bases from V and 7 bases from J; junction bases left unmatched: 9. The CDR3 sequence: CASVGTGGSGQPQHF. The CDR3 DNA reads TGTGCCAGCGTTGGGACAGGGGGCTCGGGACAGCCCCAGCATTTT.

CDR3 loop: CAISESKRGVEGYTF. Here the CDR3 DNA reads TGTGCCATCAGTGAGTCGAAAAGGGGAGTCGAGGGCTACACCTTC. The chain employs TRBV10-3 and TRBJ1-2, with D maybe TRBD1 (5 bases). The V gene's germline CDR1 is ENHRY and CDR2 SYGVKD. The V and J ends lost 0 bases and 8 bases respectively, with 16 bases between them. This CDR3 region has 15 residues.

The rearrangement uses TRBV19 and TRBJ2-3, with D unresolved. CDR1 is LNHDA, CDR2 SQIVND, per germline (reference sequence). The CDR3 totals 13 residues. Trimming stripped 6 bases from V and 1 base from J, with 8 bases between. CDR3 amino acids: CASRYVGTDTQYF. As DNA, the CDR3 is TGTGCCAGTAGGTATGTGGGCACAGATACGCAGTATTTT.

The V call is TRBV7-2, the J call TRBJ2-2, with D unresolved. The ends were cut back, 4 bases at V and 3 bases at J, with 12 bases in the middle. This CDR3 region has 15 residues. CDR1 and CDR2 from the germline V gene are SGHTA and FQGNSA. The CDR3 here is CASSSRGQDTGELFF. In DNA, the CDR3 is TGTGCCAGCAGCTCCCGAGGCCAGGACACCGGGGAGCTGTTTTTT.

This clone came up once. V gene TRBV29-1 combines with J gene TRBJ1-5; a possible D gene is TRBD1 (6 bases). CDR1 is SQVTM and CDR2 is ANQGSEA in the germline V gene. This CDR3 comprises 15 residues. Trimming stripped 3 bases from V and 8 bases from J, with 20 bases between. CDR3 bases: TGCAGCGTTGAGCTCCCCGGGGGGGCCGGTAAGCCCCAGCATTTT. Protein: CSVELPGGAGKPQHF.

V is TRBV18 and J is TRBJ2-7; D not resolved. Germline assignment: CDR1 KGHSH and CDR2 LQKENI. This CDR3 has 12 amino acids. Trimming shortened V by 0 bases and J by 6 bases, and 6 bases separated the two germline ends. The CDR3 protein is CASSPPTSEQYF. The CDR3 nucleotides read TGTGCCAGCTCACCACCGACCTCCGAGCAGTACTTC.